A selection of T cell receptor beta chains follows, all from one sample in a study of T cell repertoires in cytomegalovirus infection. TCRdb processed the reads anew with MiXCR; each CDR3 protein has one entry. The table shows fewer than 550,000 distinct CDR3 sequences, with approximately 16% occurring only once. The sample taken for sequencing was CD8+ T cells from PBMCs. Every receptor here comes from a human donor in good health (CMV status not recorded). Some clones in this sample may be carry-over from other donors' samples. CDR3s include the opening cysteine and the closing phenylalanine or tryptophan. D genes are given only for firm matches. The size of a clone is reported for some rows only, either as once, few or many, or as a class for expanded clones.

j_call | v_call | clone_size | d_call | cdr3_nt | cdr3_aa
TRBJ2-3 | TRBV11-2 | many | - | TGTGCCAGCAGCCCCTGGGGCGACAGGTCTAGCACAGATACGCAGTATTTT | CASSPWGDRSSTDTQYF
TRBJ2-1 | TRBV7-9 | many | - | TGTGCCAGCAAAGCTGGCAATGAGCAGTTCTTC | CASKAGNEQFF
TRBJ1-5 | TRBV7-9 | many | - | TGTGCCAGCAGCTTAACGGGGGGCGATCAGCCCCAGCATTTT | CASSLTGGDQPQHF
TRBJ1-2 | TRBV28 | - | TRBD1 | TGTGCCAGCTCCCAGGGCCAACAGGGGGCGAACGGCTACACCTTC | CASSQGQQGANGYTF
TRBJ2-2 | TRBV6-5 | many | TRBD2 | TGTGCCAGCAGTTCCCCGACTAGCGGGGGAACGACCGGGGAGCTGTTTTTT | CASSSPTSGGTTGELFF
TRBJ2-7 | TRBV25-1 | - | - | TGTGCCAGCAGTGATCGTGCACAGGGAGTCAAGCAGTACTTC | CASSDRAQGVKQYF
TRBJ2-1 | TRBV5-5 | many | TRBD1 | TGTGCCAGCAGCTTATTTCGGACAGGGGACGATGAGCAGTTCTTC | CASSLFRTGDDEQFF
TRBJ2-7 | TRBV7-2 | many | - | TGTGCCAGCAGCTTAGGGACGGGAGACAGGCGGGCTTACGAGCAGTACTTC | CASSLGTGDRRAYEQYF
TRBJ1-2 | TRBV5-5 | few | TRBD1 | TGTGCCAGCAGCTACTTAGGGACAGGGGGCTATGGCTACACCTTC | CASSYLGTGGYGYTF
TRBJ1-1 | TRBV11-2 | many | - | TGTGCCAGCAGCCCCTGGGACCGGGCGGTCGCTGAAGCTTTCTTT | CASSPWDRAVAEAFF
TRBJ2-7 | TRBV20-1 | few | - | TGCAGTGCCGAAGCGTCCAGCCTCGCTGACGAGCAGTACTTC | CSAEASSLADEQYF
TRBJ1-2 | TRBV7-2 | many | - | TGTGCCAGCAGCTTCCAGTTCAACTATGGCTACACCTTC | CASSFQFNYGYTF
TRBJ2-4 | TRBV12-3/TRBV12-4 | - | - | TGTACCAGCACGGGACTCTTAAACATTCAGTACTTC | CTSTGLLNIQYF
TRBJ2-1 | TRBV6-5 | few | - | TGTGCCAGCAGTTACTCGGGCAGGAACTACAATGAGCAGTTCTTC | CASSYSGRNYNEQFF
TRBJ1-1 | TRBV5-6 | - | - | TGTGCCAGCAGCGCTACAACGAACACTGAAGCTTTCTTT | CASSATTNTEAFF
TRBJ1-2 | TRBV5-5 | - | - | TGTGCCAGCAGCCTAGAGCCAGGAATGAACTATTATGGCTACACCTTC | CASSLEPGMNYYGYTF
TRBJ1-1 | TRBV7-9 | many | TRBD1 | TGTGCCTCTGTTGGGGACAGGGGCACTGAAGCTTTCTTT | CASVGDRGTEAFF
TRBJ2-7 | TRBV3-1 | - | - | TGTGCCAGCAGCCCTGGGGGGATCGACGAGCAGTACTTC | CASSPGGIDEQYF
TRBJ2-7 | TRBV9 | many | - | TGTGCCAGCAGCCCAGAGGGGCTAGCAAGGAACGAGCAGTACTTC | CASSPEGLARNEQYF
TRBJ1-5 | TRBV28 | many | TRBD1 | TGTGCCAGCAGTTTTTCCCGGATGACAGGGCGGCATCAGCCCCAGCATTTT | CASSFSRMTGRHQPQHF
TRBJ2-1 | TRBV7-6 | many | - | TGTGCCAGCAGCCCACTAGGGTCATCCCCTAATGAGCAGTTCTTC | CASSPLGSSPNEQFF
TRBJ1-5 | TRBV19 | - | TRBD1 | TGTGCCAGTAGTATTGACAGGGTAGATAGCAATCAGCCCCAGCATTTT | CASSIDRVDSNQPQHF